Following are 2 T cell receptor beta chains from one sample sequenced in a study of CD4 and CD8 cells across lung adenocarcinoma regions. TCRdb recomputed calls from the PCR reads with MiXCR, one row per CDR3 protein. The repertoire holds several thousand distinct CDR3 sequences, 40% to 55% seen once, with around 30% in the top ten. Input material: CD4+ T cells from the margin of a lung tumor. The origin of the receptors is a male donor with lung adenocarcinoma. The CD4 and CD8 labels of this study may be unreliable.

This clonotype is termed medium-sized. V usage is TRBV27 and J usage is TRBJ2-3, with a possible D match to TRBD2 (5 bases). The CDR3 extends over 11 amino acids. V lost 6 bases and J lost 9, with 10 bases in between. In germline, CDR1 is MNHEY, CDR2 SMNVEV (reference sequence). CDR3 bases: TGTGCCAGCAGCGGGATGCGGACGCAGTATTTT. This sequence encodes CASSGMRTQYF.

In the case of this clonotype: One junction end disagrees with the germline gene, perhaps due to a read error. The chain has TRBV6-1 and TRBJ2-4; TRBD2 matches at 8 bases. CDR3 length equals 16 residues. CDR1 is MNHNS, CDR2 SASEGT, per germline. As DNA, the CDR3 is TGTGCCAGCAGCGCCTCGGGACTAGGAGGCAAAAACATGCAGTACTTC. This codes for CASSASGLGGKNMQYF.